This paragraph covers one TCR beta chain sequence. Its target is not known. CDR3 length equals 17 residues. After removal of 5 bases from V and 1 base from J, the junction contained 7 bases not matched to a gene. The germline CDR1 and CDR2 sequences are MDHEN and SYDVKM. This entry is derived from a study of OX40 agonist ivuxolimab in advanced cancers. Regarding the study as a whole: Among expanded peripheral T cells, antigen specificity went undetermined.

TCRdb keeps only in-frame clones here, not all; method: immunoSEQ multiplex PCR. Here the sample spans around 74,000 clones, roughly 80% being singletons. Sampled blood was obtained at baseline, cycle 4 day 1, and cycle 7 day 1. The TCR comes from an adult with an advanced solid tumor such as melanoma, head and neck, liver or kidney cancer. Specimen: CD4+ or CD8+ T cells sorted from blood, collected in a trial of the OX40 agonist ivuxolimab. The chain uses TRBV28 and TRBJ1-6; 8 bases are shared with TRBD1. The CDR3, as DNA: TGTGCCAGCAGTCCCCAGGGGGCGGATTCCTATAATTCACCCCTCCACTTT. Translation gives CASSPQGADSYNSPLHF.